This entry is about one T cell receptor beta chain. What it binds is not known. For bulk TCR libraries, previously described methods and listed TCR primers were used. TCRdb reprocessed the PCR reads with MiXCR, giving one entry per CDR3 protein. The repertoire holds a few hundred thousand distinct CDR3 sequences, 20% to 25% seen once, with more than 0.8% in the top ten. Germline V gene lookup returns CDR1 DFQATT and CDR2 SNEGSKA (reference sequence). Unmatched junction bases numbered 4, after V lost 3 bases and J lost 3 bases. The CDR3 covers 13 residues. CD8+CD4-CCR7+CD45RA+ sorting gave the naive CD8 T cells. The data were taken from a study of molecular identifiers for immune sequencing clone quantification. The study's findings and limits: In naive cells, clones above 20 RNA copies held under 1% of molecules, whereas in effector cells they held over 97%. Spiked Jurkat TCR RNA equal to one cell could reportedly be picked out among one million naive cells.

The TCR sequence derives from a human donor in good health. Some libraries in this study had Jurkat cell RNA spiked in. J is TRBJ2-7 and V is TRBV20-1; 8 bases agree with TRBD2. The sample consisted of naive CD8+ T cells from blood, with Jurkat cell RNA spiked in. Documented subset: FACS-sorted CD8+CD4-CCR7+CD45RA+ naive T cells. The CDR3 DNA reads TGCAGTGCTAGGGGACTAGGAGTCTACGAGCAGTACTTC. This gives the protein CSARGLGVYEQYF.